The table lists the clone carrying this TCR beta chain with many counts. Other autoimmune disease, uncontrolled infection, pregnancy and lactation led to exclusion. The data are from a study of Graves' ophthalmopathy and Graves' hyperthyroidism. About the study: At the time of initial diagnosis and before any treatment, peripheral blood was collected.

As the template, RNA transcripts were used to amplify TCR beta CDR3 regions. The first-round RT-PCR employed HTBI primers together with the Qiagen OneStep RT-PCR kit. A multiplex PCR was then performed as the second round. Using its own MiXCR run on the multiplex PCR reads, TCRdb lists one record per CDR3 protein. The data contain about 700,000 distinct CDR3 sequences, roughly 40% of them singletons. The receptor was isolated from an adult man with Graves' ophthalmopathy. The sample consisted of peripheral blood.

The CDR3 region has the DNA TGTGCCACCAGCAGAGACAGGGGGGCCTACGAGCAGTACTTC. It encodes CATSRDRGAYEQYF. The chain recombines TRBV15 with TRBJ2-7; maybe TRBD1 (7 bases). Germline V gene lookup returns CDR1 LNHNV and CDR2 YYDKDF (reference sequence). The CDR3 covers 14 residues. The V end lost 0 bases, the J end lost 2 bases, and 8 bases lay between the germline ends.